Listed below are T cell receptor beta chains from one sample, sequenced in a study of T cell repertoires in cytomegalovirus infection. TCRdb used MiXCR to reprocess the reads, holding one entry per CDR3 protein. Among hundreds of thousands of distinct CDR3 sequences, more than 30% were seen once, and the ten largest hold 15% to 20%. No antigen has been assigned to these receptors. The source material was cultured PBMCs, sampled from culture after CMV antigen stimulation. These TCRs come from a human donor in good health (CMV status not recorded). Some clones in this sample may be carry-over from other donors' samples. Each CDR3 is given with its conserved first and last residue. Fields, in order: D gene, clone size, J gene, V gene, CDR3 DNA, CDR3 protein. The D gene is left open where the match is weak. Clone size is shown for a subset of rows, as once, few, many or a class of expanded clone.

>TRBD2|.|TRBJ2-3|TRBV7-2
TGTGCCAGCAGCTTTGGGGGGAGGGCCATCAGTACGTATTATTTT
CASSFGGRAISTYYF
>.|few|TRBJ1-1|TRBV5-1
TGCGCCAGCAGCCCCGGGACGGGGATCAACACTGAAGCTTTCTTT
CASSPGTGINTEAFF
>TRBD2|few|TRBJ2-7|TRBV6-2/TRBV6-3
TGTGCCAGCAGTAAGCGGGAGGGCCTCTACGAGCAGTACTTC
CASSKREGLYEQYF
>TRBD2|.|TRBJ2-1|TRBV10-3
TGTGCCATCAGTGAGCCTTCAAGCGGGAGCCGCCGCTCCTACAATGAGCAGTTCTTC
CAISEPSSGSRRSYNEQFF
>.|.|TRBJ1-4|TRBV7-2
TGTGCCTTGCCAGGGGCAGGTAGCGAAAAACTGTTTTTT
CALPGAGSEKLFF
>.|few|TRBJ2-3|TRBV28
TGTGCCAGCAGTTTCCTGGGAGATACGCAGTATTTT
CASSFLGDTQYF
>.|many|TRBJ2-7|TRBV7-9
TGTGCCAGCAGCCCGTGGGACACCCCCGCCTACGAGCAGTACTTC
CASSPWDTPAYEQYF
>.|few|TRBJ2-5|TRBV7-9
TGTGCCAGCAGGGATCAAGGTGGGACGAAGCGCGGGCAAGAGACCCAGTACTTC
CASRDQGGTKRGQETQYF
>.|.|TRBJ2-1|TRBV6-2/TRBV6-3
TGTGCCACAGGCCCTTACCCTTACAATGAGCAGTTCTTC
CATGPYPYNEQFF
>TRBD1|.|TRBJ1-1|TRBV6-1
TGTGCCAGCACCAATCGAGGGGGCCAGGGCACTGAAGCTTTCTTT
CASTNRGGQGTEAFF
>TRBD2|.|TRBJ2-5|TRBV20-1
TGCAGTGCCGGGACGGGGGGACCGACGGAGACCCAGTACTTC
CSAGTGGPTETQYF
>TRBD1|few|TRBJ2-1|TRBV5-1
TGCGCCAGCAGCGGTCCGGGACAGAATTACAATGAGCAGTTCTTC
CASSGPGQNYNEQFF
>TRBD2|once|TRBJ2-1|TRBV18
TGTGCCAGCTCACCAAGTTTGGCTAGCGGGAGCTATGAGCAGTTCTTC
CASSPSLASGSYEQFF
>.|.|TRBJ2-1|TRBV7-2
TGTGCCAGCAGCTCACCCGTTAGAAGGCGGAGCCCTAACAATGAGCAGTTCTTC
CASSSPVRRRSPNNEQFF
>.|few|TRBJ1-2|TRBV29-1
TGCAGCGTTGAAAGGCAGGGGCGGGAGAGAGGCTACACCTTC
CSVERQGRERGYTF
>.|.|TRBJ1-5|TRBV7-9
TGTGCCAGCAGCCGGGGGGAAGCTCAGCCCCAGCATTTT
CASSRGEAQPQHF
>.|few|TRBJ2-3|TRBV15
TGTGCCACCAGCAGAGACTCGGAAGATACGCAGTATTTT
CATSRDSEDTQYF
>.|many|TRBJ2-5|TRBV7-2
TGTGCCAGCAGCACCAGAGGGGGGTTAGGGGAGACCCAGTACTTC
CASSTRGGLGETQYF
>TRBD2|.|TRBJ2-5|TRBV20-1
TGCAGTGCTAGAGATCCGCGGGAGGGCCAACAAGAGACCCAGTACTTC
CSARDPREGQQETQYF
>TRBD1|many|TRBJ1-4|TRBV12-3/TRBV12-4
TGTGCCAGCAGTTTAGGACAGGGGGCAGGGGAAAAACTGTTTTTT
CASSLGQGAGEKLFF
>TRBD1|.|TRBJ1-5|TRBV7-8
TGTGCCAGCAGCCAGGACAGGATCAATCAGCCCCAGCATTTT
CASSQDRINQPQHF
>TRBD2|few|TRBJ2-1|TRBV9
TGTGCCAGCAGCGAGAGGACTAGCGGCATAACCTACAATGAGCAGTTCTTC
CASSERTSGITYNEQFF
>.|.|TRBJ2-3|TRBV10-3
TGTGCCATCAGGAGAGAAGGCGGTACCACAGATACGCAGTATTTT
CAIRREGGTTDTQYF
>.|few|TRBJ1-2|TRBV20-1
TGCAGTGCCGCTCGGGGCGTCGGCTACACCTTC
CSAARGVGYTF
>.|.|TRBJ2-1|TRBV6-8
TGTGCCAGCAGCCTACCGACCTCCCCGAGGCAGTTCTTC
CASSLPTSPRQFF
>.|many|TRBJ1-6|TRBV12-3/TRBV12-4
TGTGCCAGCAGGCCATACAATTCACCCCTCCACTTT
CASRPYNSPLHF
>.|.|TRBJ1-1|TRBV11-2
TGTGCCAGCAGCTTAGCCGGGGGGTTAACTGAAGCTTTCTTT
CASSLAGGLTEAFF
>.|.|TRBJ2-3|TRBV4-2
TGTGCCAGCAGCCAAGATCTTCGAGCCCCCGTTGGCACAGATACGCAGTATTTT
CASSQDLRAPVGTDTQYF
>TRBD1|few|TRBJ1-1|TRBV11-1
TGTGCCAGCAGCTTCGGACAGGCCAACACTGAAGCTTTCTTT
CASSFGQANTEAFF
>.|few|TRBJ2-1|TRBV20-1
TGCAGTGCCTCATCGGACCGTACTTACAATGAGCAGTTCTTC
CSASSDRTYNEQFF
>.|.|TRBJ2-2|TRBV11-3
TGTGCCAGCAGCTTAGAGGAGTCCACCGGGGAGCTGTTTTTT
CASSLEESTGELFF
>TRBD2|few|TRBJ2-5|TRBV12-3/TRBV12-4
TGTGCCAGCCGGACTAGCGGGAGGGGGGAGACCCAGTACTTC
CASRTSGRGETQYF
>.|.|TRBJ1-1|TRBV19
TGTGCCAGTAGTTTACAGGGACCCAAGAACACTGAAGCTTTCTTT
CASSLQGPKNTEAFF
>.|many|TRBJ2-1|TRBV11-1
TGTGCCAGCAGCCCCCGGGACTCAACCAATGAGCAGTTCTTC
CASSPRDSTNEQFF
>TRBD1|.|TRBJ1-1|TRBV12-3/TRBV12-4
TGTGCCAGCACCTATTGGACAGGTATCGCTTTCTTT
CASTYWTGIAFF
>TRBD2|.|TRBJ2-1|TRBV7-8
TGTGCCAGCAGCCTCCGGACTAGCGGGAGAGGAAGCGGCAATGAGCAGTTCTTC
CASSLRTSGRGSGNEQFF
>.|once|TRBJ2-7|TRBV5-4
TGTGCCAGCAGTACCCCGGAGGGATACGAGCAGTACTTC
CASSTPEGYEQYF
>TRBD1|.|TRBJ2-7|TRBV7-2
TGTGCCAGCAGCGCTCCGGACAGGGGGACCGAGCAGTACTTC
CASSAPDRGTEQYF
>TRBD1|.|TRBJ1-1|TRBV19
TGTGCCAGTAGTGGGCCGGGACAGGGGACTTACAACACTGAAGCTTTCTTT
CASSGPGQGTYNTEAFF
>.|.|TRBJ1-2|TRBV4-1
TGCGCCAGCAGCCAAGAATTAAACTATGGCTACACCTTC
CASSQELNYGYTF
>.|many|TRBJ2-2|TRBV6-2/TRBV6-3
TGTGCCAGCACTCTGGTTCCCTTAGGCGGGGAGCTGTTTTTT
CASTLVPLGGELFF
>.|few|TRBJ2-7|TRBV7-9
TGTGCCAGCAGCTTAGCGAGCAGGGGCCATACCTACGAGCAGTACTTC
CASSLASRGHTYEQYF
>TRBD1|few|TRBJ2-7|TRBV2
TGTGCCAGCAGGGGGACAGCACCTACGAGGCAGTACTTC
CASRGTAPTRQYF
>TRBD2|once|TRBJ2-1|TRBV19
TGTGCCAGTAGTAATTCCGGGACTAGCGGGAGGGTCTTGAACTCCTACAATGAGCAGTTCTTC
CASSNSGTSGRVLNSYNEQFF
>.|.|TRBJ2-3|TRBV6-1
TGTGCCAGCACCAACGGCGGGCCCAGCACAGATACGCAGTATTTT
CASTNGGPSTDTQYF
>.|.|TRBJ2-1|TRBV6-2/TRBV6-3
TGTGCCAGCAGTCGACGACAGGAACACAATGAGCAGTTCTTC
CASSRRQEHNEQFF
>.|few|TRBJ1-6|TRBV7-2
TGTGCCAGCAGCTTAGAGCTTCCCAGCTCCTATAATTCACCCCTCCACTTT
CASSLELPSSYNSPLHF
>.|few|TRBJ2-1|TRBV12-3/TRBV12-4
TGTGCCAGCAGTTTATTCTGGGGCGTGGGCTCCTACAATGAGCAGTTCTTC
CASSLFWGVGSYNEQFF
>TRBD1|.|TRBJ2-7|TRBV20-1
TGCAGTGCTAGAGCGACAGGGGGCTCCTACGAGCAGTACTTC
CSARATGGSYEQYF
>.|.|TRBJ2-1|TRBV9
TGTGCCAGCAGCCGGCCGGACTCCGACCTTGAGCAGTTCTTC
CASSRPDSDLEQFF
>.|.|TRBJ2-1|TRBV4-1
TGCGCCAGCAGCCAGTTTCTGGGGGCCGGTGAGCAGTTCTTC
CASSQFLGAGEQFF
>TRBD2|.|TRBJ2-7|TRBV19
TGTGCCAGTAGTTCAGCGGGAGGGCTGTGGGAGCAGTACTTC
CASSSAGGLWEQYF
>TRBD2|.|TRBJ2-2|TRBV6-1
TGTGCCAGCAGTGACGTCTTGGGAGCGGGAACGAACACCGGGGAGCTGTTTTTT
CASSDVLGAGTNTGELFF
>TRBD1|many|TRBJ2-3|TRBV7-2
TGTGCCAGCAGCTTAGCCGTGGACAGGGACACAGATACGCAGTATTTT
CASSLAVDRDTDTQYF
>TRBD1|.|TRBJ2-6|TRBV27
TGTGCCAGCAGTTCAGGACAGGTTGGTGGGGCCAACGTCCTGACTTTC
CASSSGQVGGANVLTF
>.|.|TRBJ1-1|TRBV7-3
TGTGCCAGCAGCCGTCAGAGGGACACTGAAGCTTTCTTT
CASSRQRDTEAFF
>TRBD2|.|TRBJ2-7|TRBV4-2
TGTGCCAGCAGCCAAGATAAACGACGGGGGGGCTACGAGCAGTACTTC
CASSQDKRRGGYEQYF
>TRBD2|.|TRBJ2-5|TRBV7-9
TGTGCCAGCAGCTTAGCCGCGGGAGGAAGAGGGCAAGAGACCCAGTACTTC
CASSLAAGGRGQETQYF
>.|.|TRBJ2-6|TRBV19
TGTGCCAGTAGTATGTATCGGTACTCTGGGGCCAACGTCCTGACTTTC
CASSMYRYSGANVLTF
>.|many|TRBJ1-1|TRBV7-2
TGTGCCAGCAGCTTAGAGGCTCAGGGAAACACTGAAGCTTTCTTT
CASSLEAQGNTEAFF